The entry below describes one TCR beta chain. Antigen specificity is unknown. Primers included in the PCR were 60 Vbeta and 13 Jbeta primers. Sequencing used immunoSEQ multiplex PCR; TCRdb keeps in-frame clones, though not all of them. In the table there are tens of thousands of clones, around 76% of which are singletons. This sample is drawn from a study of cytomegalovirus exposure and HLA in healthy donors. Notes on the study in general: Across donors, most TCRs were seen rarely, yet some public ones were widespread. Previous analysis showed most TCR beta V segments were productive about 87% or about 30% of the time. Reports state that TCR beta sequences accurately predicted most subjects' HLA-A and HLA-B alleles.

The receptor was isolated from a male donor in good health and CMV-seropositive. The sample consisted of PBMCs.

CDR3 sequence: CASSLLAGVVYNEQFF. The DNA of the CDR3 is TGTGCCAGCAGTTTACTAGCGGGAGTAGTCTACAATGAGCAGTTCTTC. The chain has TRBV27 and TRBJ2-1; 10 bases align to TRBD2. Germline CDR1 and CDR2: MNHEY and SMNVEV (reference sequence). The CDR3 contains 16 residues. V lost 2 bases and J lost 3; bases outside the gene matches: 4.